The T cell receptor beta chain under discussion was sequenced for a study of neurological immune-mediated disorders. The CDR3 runs to 14 residues. The germline V gene has CDR1 SGHRS and CDR2 YFSETQ. Losses at the gene ends were 4 bases for V and 8 bases for J; bases not matched to a gene: 6. Described time point: technical triplicate 3. Unsorted libraries were prepared from 2 million PBMCs held at -80 C. Study-level points and caveats: None of the CDR3 amino acid sequences of expanded clones recurred across subjects, suggesting private repertoires in all groups. Multiple sclerosis was found to have the least TCR clonal expansion, below healthy controls, and HTLV-1-associated myelopathy the most.

5'RACE with 10-nucleotide random UMIs produced the cDNA. MiXCR, run by TCRdb on the 5' RACE reads, gives a single entry per CDR3 protein. This repertoire shows some 47,000 distinct CDR3 sequences, about 22% found once; its top ten account for around 4.7%. This clonotype appeared many times. Antigen specificity is unknown. This clonotype was obtained from a man aged 55 to 70 with HTLV-1-associated myelopathy (HAM/TSP). The chain is built from TRBV5-1 and TRBJ2-1; TRBD1 matches at 10 bases. The sequenced material came from PBMCs. Here the CDR3 reads CASSRTGGTDEQFF. In nucleotides, the CDR3 is TGCGCCAGCAGCCGGACAGGGGGGACCGATGAGCAGTTCTTC.